This is a list of T cell receptor beta chains from one sample in a study of early T cells in non-severe SARS-CoV-2 infection. TCRdb called the 5' RACE reads again in MiXCR, with one record for every CDR3 protein. The sample shows some 70,000 distinct CDR3 sequences, 12% of them seen only once. The sequenced material came from whole blood. Receptors originate from an adult who was a healthcare worker with PCR-confirmed SARS-CoV-2 infection or an uninfected control (not recorded which). The CDR3 runs from the conserved cysteine through the conserved F or W. The order of the fields is D gene, clone size, V gene, J gene, CDR3 DNA, CDR3 protein. D genes are given only for firm matches. Rows may omit the clone size; those that give it use once, few, many or a size class.

TRBD1	-	TRBV30	TRBJ1-4	TGTGCCTGGAGTCCCCCGCCTTGGGACAGCCACACAACTAATGAAAAACTGTTTTTT	CAWSPPPWDSHTTNEKLFF
-	-	TRBV5-4	TRBJ1-2	TGTGCCAGCAGCTTGTGGGGGGTCGGTGGCTACACCTTC	CASSLWGVGGYTF
-	-	TRBV19	TRBJ1-5	TGTGCCAGTAGAGCCGGGACTCTTCAGCCCCAGCATTTT	CASRAGTLQPQHF
-	few	TRBV20-1	TRBJ1-1	TGCAGTGCTAGGCTCCGGGGGGGGAGCACTGAAGCTTTCTTT	CSARLRGGSTEAFF
-	many	TRBV20-1	TRBJ2-7	TGCAGTGCTAGTTCCCAGCGGGTGCCTAACGAGCAGTACTTC	CSASSQRVPNEQYF
-	-	TRBV4-1	TRBJ2-1	TGCGCCAGCAGCCCAACCCACAATGAGCAGTTCTTC	CASSPTHNEQFF
-	many	TRBV7-2	TRBJ2-1	TGTGCCAGCAGCTTAGAATCGGGAGTGGTCAATGAGCAGTTCTTC	CASSLESGVVNEQFF
-	many	TRBV2	TRBJ2-5	TGTGCCAGCCGCTACCGGGAGTACCAAGAGACCCAGTACTTC	CASRYREYQETQYF
-	many	TRBV2	TRBJ2-1	TGTGCCAGCAGCGGGGGACAAACCTACAATGAGCAGTTCTTC	CASSGGQTYNEQFF
-	many	TRBV6-1	TRBJ2-5	TGTGCCAGCAGTGACCTCAGTACAGAGACCCAGTACTTC	CASSDLSTETQYF
-	many	TRBV18	TRBJ1-3	TGTGCCAGCTCACCGACAGGTGTGGGAGGAAACACCATATATTTT	CASSPTGVGGNTIYF
-	few	TRBV7-2	TRBJ1-5	TGTGCCAGCAGCTTAGAATCTTCGGGCAATCAGCCCCAGCATTTT	CASSLESSGNQPQHF
-	few	TRBV9	TRBJ2-3	TGTGCCAGCAGCGAGGGGCGGAGGGGCGGCACAGATACGCAGTATTTT	CASSEGRRGGTDTQYF
-	-	TRBV7-9	TRBJ2-7	TGTGCCAGCAGCTTAGTGCTAGCCTCCCACGAGCAGTACTTC	CASSLVLASHEQYF
-	many	TRBV2	TRBJ2-5	TGTGCCAGCAAGGAGGCGGGGGAGACCCAGTACTTC	CASKEAGETQYF
-	-	TRBV21-1	TRBJ2-1	TGTGCCAGCATCTTTGGACTAGCGATTAGGAATGAGCAGTTCTTC	CASIFGLAIRNEQFF